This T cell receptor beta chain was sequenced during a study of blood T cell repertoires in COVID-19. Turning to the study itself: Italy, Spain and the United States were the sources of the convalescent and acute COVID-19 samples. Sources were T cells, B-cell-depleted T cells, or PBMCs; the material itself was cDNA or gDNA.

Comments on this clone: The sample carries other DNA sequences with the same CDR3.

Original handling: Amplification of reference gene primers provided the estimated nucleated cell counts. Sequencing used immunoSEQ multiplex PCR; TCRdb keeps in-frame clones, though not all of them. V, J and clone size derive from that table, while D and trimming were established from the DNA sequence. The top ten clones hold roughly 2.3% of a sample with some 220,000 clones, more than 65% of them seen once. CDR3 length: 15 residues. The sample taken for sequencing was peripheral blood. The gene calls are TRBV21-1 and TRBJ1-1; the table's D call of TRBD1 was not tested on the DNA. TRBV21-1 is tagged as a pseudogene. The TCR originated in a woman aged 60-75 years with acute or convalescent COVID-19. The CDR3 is CASSNGSTMNTEAFF. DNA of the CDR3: TGTGCCAGCAGCAATGGCAGTACCATGAACACTGAAGCTTTCTTT.